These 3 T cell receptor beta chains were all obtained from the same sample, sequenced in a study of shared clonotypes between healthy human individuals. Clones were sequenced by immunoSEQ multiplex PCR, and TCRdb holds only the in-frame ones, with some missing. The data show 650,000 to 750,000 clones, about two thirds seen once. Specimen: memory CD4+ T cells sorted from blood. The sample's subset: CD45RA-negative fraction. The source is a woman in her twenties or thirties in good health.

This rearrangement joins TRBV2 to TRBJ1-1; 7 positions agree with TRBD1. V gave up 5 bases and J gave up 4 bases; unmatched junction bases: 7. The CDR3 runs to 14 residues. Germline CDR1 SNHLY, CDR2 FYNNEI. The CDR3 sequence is CASSSGQPSTEAFF. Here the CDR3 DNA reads TGTGCCAGCAGTTCGGGACAGCCGAGCACTGAAGCTTTCTTT.

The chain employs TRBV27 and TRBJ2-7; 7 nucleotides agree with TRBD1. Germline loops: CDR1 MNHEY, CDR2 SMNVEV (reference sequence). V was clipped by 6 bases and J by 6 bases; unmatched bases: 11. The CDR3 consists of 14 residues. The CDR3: CASSLKGAPREQYF. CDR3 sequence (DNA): TGTGCCAGCAGCCTTAAGGGGGCCCCCCGCGAGCAGTACTTC.

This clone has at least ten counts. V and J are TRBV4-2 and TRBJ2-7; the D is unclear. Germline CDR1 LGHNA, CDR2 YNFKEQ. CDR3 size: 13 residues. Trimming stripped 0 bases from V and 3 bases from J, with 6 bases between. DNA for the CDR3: TGTGCCAGCAGCCAAGAGTTCCTCTACGAGCAGTACTTC. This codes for CASSQEFLYEQYF.